The 23 T cell receptor beta chains reported below all come from one sample, sequenced in a study of T cells expressing NK-cell markers. TCRdb re-called the 5' RACE reads and gives one entry per CDR3 protein, without DNA. The listing contains some 600,000 distinct CDR3 sequences. Sequencing used blood T cells: a sorted CD56 or NKG2C T cell subset, CD4+ or CD8+ T cells, or bulk PBMC T cells (not recorded which). Receptors originate from a man aged 18 to 29 in good health.

This CDR3 reads CASTMSRGHGGYTF. This chain uses TRBV28 with TRBJ1-2; TCRdb proposes TRBD1, but this gene call is untestable without DNA. Germline V gives CDR1 MDHEN, CDR2 SYDVKM. This CDR3 has 14 amino acids.

CDR3 sequence reads: CASGRLEDGELFF. This chain links TRBV2 with TRBJ2-2; TCRdb returns TRBD2, unconfirmable since there is no DNA. Germline V gene lookup returns CDR1 SNHLY and CDR2 FYNNEI. The CDR3 contains 13 residues.

CDR3 loop: CSARRGGLNEQFF. The V gene is TRBV20-1, the J gene TRBJ2-1; TCRdb selects TRBD1, and the lack of DNA leaves this call unchecked. CDR1 DFQATT and CDR2 SNEGSKA come from the germline V gene (reference sequence). The CDR3 covers 13 residues.

V and J are TRBV29-1 and TRBJ2-7; TCRdb picks TRBD1, but there is no DNA to check that call. The CDR3 consists of 14 residues. Germline assignment: CDR1 SQVTM and CDR2 ANQGSEA. The CDR3 sequence is CSVLIRGASYEQYF.

The V and J genes are TRBV7-9 and TRBJ1-1. Germline-derived CDR1 and CDR2 are SEHNR and FQNEAQ (reference sequence). The CDR3 is 14 amino acids. CDR3 residues: CASSLVQGYTEAFF.

The J gene is TRBJ2-1, the V gene TRBV28; no DNA is available, so the TRBD2 call from TCRdb remains unchecked. CDR1 and CDR2 from the germline V gene are MDHEN and SYDVKM. This CDR3 has 15 residues. The chain's CDR3 is CASSDRTHPYNEQFF.

This chain uses TRBV7-6 with TRBJ2-5; TCRdb names TRBD2, which stays unverified in the absence of DNA. Germline values: CDR1 SGHVS, CDR2 FNYEAQ. There are 16 residues in the CDR3. CDR3 sequence: CASSSYLTSGEETQYF.

The V gene is TRBV20-1, the J gene TRBJ2-1; TCRdb indicates TRBD1, and absent DNA this call remains unverified. The CDR3 is 14 amino acids. CDR1 is DFQATT and CDR2 is SNEGSKA in the germline V gene (reference sequence). The CDR3 protein is CSARLGTQYNEQFF.

V gene TRBV5-5 combines with J gene TRBJ2-7. Germline V gene data show CDR1 as SGHKS and CDR2 as YYEKEE (reference sequence). CDR3 length: 14 residues. The CDR3 reads CASSLWTDTYEQYF.

The chain employs TRBV7-2 and TRBJ2-1; checking the TCRdb D call of TRBD2 is not possible without DNA. The CDR3 covers 14 residues. Germline CDR1 and CDR2: SGHTA and FQGNSA. CDR3 in amino acids: CVAGTSGSYNEQFF. Supplemented by reference TRBV7-2 and TRBJ2-1, the full variable domain reads GAGVSQSPSNKVTEKGKDVELRCDPISGHTALYWYRQSLGQGLEFLIYFQGNSAPDKSGLPSDRFSAERTGGSVSTLTIQRTQQEDSAVYLCVAGTSGSYNEQFFGPGTRLTVL.

The chain recombines TRBV5-6 with TRBJ2-1; TCRdb selects TRBD2, and the lack of DNA leaves this call unchecked. CDR1 and CDR2 from the germline V gene are SGHDT and YYEEEE. The CDR3 covers 15 residues. The CDR3 region is CASSLARTSRNEQFF.

The rearrangement links TRBV5-4 to TRBJ2-1; as DNA is missing, the TRBD1 call by TCRdb cannot be tested. From germline, CDR1 is SGHNT and CDR2 YYREEE (reference sequence). The CDR3 runs to 19 residues. CDR3 sequence: CASSFTPLGEGAWGNEQFF.

The rearrangement joins TRBV27 to TRBJ2-1; TCRdb's D call of TRBD2 is untestable without DNA. The CDR3 has 14 residues. The germline V gene has CDR1 MNHEY and CDR2 SMNVEV (reference sequence). The CDR3 region is CASSLQTSVDEQFF.

The rearrangement uses TRBV18 and TRBJ1-6. This CDR3 contains 14 residues. The germline V gene has CDR1 KGHSH and CDR2 LQKENI. CDR3 sequence reads: CASSPRGTNSPLHF.

The chain uses TRBV25-1 and TRBJ1-5. The CDR3 runs 12 residues. The germline gives CDR1 MGHDK, CDR2 SYGVNS. Here the CDR3 reads CASNGPNQPQHF.

This chain links TRBV27 with TRBJ2-3; TCRdb's assignment of TRBD2 cannot be checked, as there is no DNA. This CDR3 comprises 12 residues. Germline-derived CDR1 and CDR2 are MNHEY and SMNVEV (reference sequence). CDR3 sequence: CAIHGPRDTQYF.

The chain links TRBV20-1 to TRBJ2-1; the TCRdb call, TRBD2, lacks DNA for checking. The germline CDR1 and CDR2 sequences are DFQATT and SNEGSKA (reference sequence). The CDR3 runs to 15 residues. The CDR3 region is CSARARDVAYNEQFF.

The chain couples TRBV7-9 to TRBJ2-5; lacking DNA, the TRBD1 call made by TCRdb goes unchecked. Looked up from germline, CDR1 is SEHNR and CDR2 is FQNEAQ (reference sequence). The CDR3 loop spans 15 amino acids. The CDR3 spells CASSSPRSPQETQYF. Variable domain in full (rest from reference TRBV7-9 and TRBJ2-5): DTGVSQNPRHKITKRGQNVTFRCDPISEHNRLYWYRQTLGQGPEFLTYFQNEAQLEKSRLLSDRFSAERPKGSFSTLEIQRTEQGDSAMYLCASSSPRSPQETQYFGPGTRLLVL.

This rearrangement joins TRBV3-1 to TRBJ1-1; with no DNA, the TCRdb D assignment of TRBD1 cannot be verified. CDR1 and CDR2 from the germline V gene are LGHDT and YNNKEL (reference sequence). CDR3 length equals 17 residues. CDR3 in amino acids: CASSPRRGSQRNTEAFF.

The V gene is TRBV27, the J gene TRBJ2-1; TCRdb picks TRBD1, but there is no DNA to check that call. Germline V gene sequence: CDR1 MNHEY, CDR2 SMNVEV (reference sequence). CDR3 size: 16 residues. The CDR3 loop is CASSPQGRSSYNEQFF.

The chain employs TRBV2 and TRBJ2-3; TCRdb indicates TRBD1, and absent DNA this call remains unverified. The CDR3 is made up of 15 amino acids. Per germline, CDR1 SNHLY and CDR2 FYNNEI. This CDR3 reads CASSRTGGGTDTQYF. The complete variable domain, with remaining parts taken from reference TRBV2 and TRBJ2-3, reads EPEVTQTPSHQVTQMGQEVILRCVPISNHLYFYWYRQILGQKVEFLVSFYNNEISEKSEIFDDQFSVERPDGSNFTLKIRSTKLEDSAMYFCASSRTGGGTDTQYFGPGTRLTVL.

The chain is built from TRBV7-8 and TRBJ2-3. The CDR3 is 13 amino acids. Germline-derived CDR1 and CDR2 are SGHVS and FQNEAQ. This CDR3 is CASSSLLADTQYF.

The chain recombines TRBV6-1 with TRBJ1-2. Per the germline V gene, CDR1 is MNHNS and CDR2 is SASEGT. The CDR3 consists of 12 residues. This CDR3 reads CASTSQWDGYTF.